This TCR beta chain was recorded in a study of T cells and Merkel cell carcinoma outcomes. Whole-study findings and limits: In Merkel cell carcinoma, repertoire and T-cell density reportedly predicted outcomes.

The method was immunoSEQ multiplex PCR; TCRdb's version includes in-frame clones alone and lacks a portion of them. The sample has 15,000 to 25,000 clones; over 70% are singletons. The ends lost 3 bases at V and 9 bases at J; junction bases unmatched: 18. The germline V gene has CDR1 ENHRY and CDR2 SYGVKD. The CDR3 has 17 residues. Concerning this clone: No antigen is known for it.

This TCR was sampled from a human donor with Merkel cell carcinoma. Input material: tumor tissue from Merkel cell carcinoma. The chain joins TRBV10-3 to TRBJ2-3; 7 nucleotides agree with TRBD2. CDR3 bases: TGTGCCATCAGTGAAAGGAGCGGGATATACCCACAGACAACGCAGTATTTT. Translation gives CAISERSGIYPQTTQYF.